This T cell receptor beta chain is drawn from a study of CDR3 diversity in severe acne. TCRdb re-analysed the PCR reads in MiXCR, keeping a single row per CDR3 protein. The table has more than 70,000 distinct CDR3 sequences, around 50% seen once; the top ten hold roughly 11%. As to this clonotype: A much bigger clone sits one base away, suggesting this may be a read error.

Sequenced: blood. The TCR sequence derives from a male donor with severe acne vulgaris.

The CDR3 is CATSGLAGAQDTQYF. In DNA form, the CDR3 reads TGTGCCACCTCGGGACTAGCGGGAGCCCAAGATACGCAGTATTTT. The rearrangement uses TRBV10-3 and TRBJ2-3, with 14 nucleotides matching TRBD2. The CDR3 is made up of 15 amino acids. J was trimmed by 5 bases and V by 10 bases; bases with no gene match: 8. Germline CDR1 reads ENHRY; CDR2 reads SYGVKD.